These 9 T cell receptor beta chains were all obtained from the same sample, sequenced in a study of T cell responses to AZD1222 COVID-19 vaccine (dated by TCRdb to the early 2020s). The method was the immunoSEQ multiplex PCR assay. TCRdb carries this immuneACCESS record with in-frame sequences only. Its versions omit some clonotypes, under half of them owing to an unresolved V gene in the studies checked, with the rest unexplained. This sample lists around 130,000 clones; roughly 93% were detected once. Of the sample, 5% to 5.5% is held by the ten largest clones. In the paper's terms, the time point label means: baseline before first vaccination. Sequenced material: peripheral blood, taken on day 0 of AZD1222 vaccination. These receptors all come from an adult in good health.

This chain joins TRBV5-1 and TRBJ2-1, with D possibly called TRBD1 or TRBD2 (6 bases each). Trimming removed 4 bases at V and 2 bases at J, with 19 bases between. The CDR3 is 17 residues long. Germline CDR1 and CDR2: SGHRS and YFSETQ. DNA of the CDR3: TGCGCCAGCAGCCCGAGGGGGGCCGGCGAGCCCTACAATGAGCAGTTCTTC. This sequence encodes CASSPRGAGEPYNEQFF.

The CDR3 sequence: CASSREARNTEAFF. CDR3 nucleotides: TGTGCCAGCAGCCGCGAAGCACGGAACACTGAAGCTTTCTTT. The chain is built from TRBV14 and TRBJ1-1, with D uncertain. The CDR3 is 14 amino acids. Germline V gives CDR1 SGHDN, CDR2 FVKESK. V was trimmed by 4 bases and J by 1 base, leaving 10 bases between them. Looking up the rest from reference TRBV14 and TRBJ1-1 gives the full variable domain: EAGVTQFPSHSVIEKGQTVTLRCDPISGHDNLYWYRRVMGKEIKFLLHFVKESKQDESGMPNNRFLAERTGGTYSTLKVQPAELEDSGVYFCASSREARNTEAFFGQGTRLTVV.

The chain employs TRBV6-1 and TRBJ1-3; D uncertain. Germline V CDR1 and CDR2: MNHNS, SASEGT. This CDR3 is built from 17 residues. V was trimmed by 4 bases and J by 4 bases, leaving 20 bases between them. The CDR3 loop reads CASSAREGWFQGNTIYF. The CDR3 nucleotides read TGTGCCAGCAGTGCCCGGGAAGGGTGGTTCCAAGGAAACACCATATATTTT.

The chain employs TRBV4-2 and TRBJ2-1; D is possibly TRBD2 (6 bases). Between the trimmed V and J ends, which lost 0 bases and 15 bases, there was a span of 15 bases. The germline gives CDR1 LGHNA, CDR2 YNFKEQ. This CDR3 contains 13 residues. The CDR3 region is CASSQDRGGWRFF. CDR3 coding DNA: TGTGCCAGCAGCCAAGATCGTGGGGGGTGGCGGTTCTTC.

The chain joins TRBV5-1 to TRBJ2-5; D tentatively fits TRBD1 or TRBD2 (5 bases each). Trimming took 0 bases from V and 5 from J, leaving 11 bases between them. The CDR3 totals 14 residues. Looked up from germline, CDR1 is SGHRS and CDR2 is YFSETQ. The CDR3 is CASSLALGVETQYF. CDR3 DNA sequence: TGCGCCAGCAGCTTGGCTTTGGGGGTCGAGACCCAGTACTTC.

The chain uses TRBV18 and TRBJ2-1; weak D call: TRBD2 (5 bases). CDR3 length: 14 amino acids. V lost 2 bases to trimming and J lost 8 bases, with 13 bases between them. Germline lookup yields CDR1 KGHSH and CDR2 LQKENI. The DNA of the CDR3 is TGTGCCAGCTCACCAGCGGGCCTCGCGGATGAGCAGTTCTTC. Translation gives CASSPAGLADEQFF.

This chain links TRBV18 with TRBJ1-3; 7 bases are a match to TRBD1. V lost 2 bases and J lost 2; bases outside the gene matches: 3. This CDR3 is 15 amino acids long. In germline, CDR1 is KGHSH, CDR2 LQKENI. DNA of the CDR3: TGTGCCAGCTCACCAGCCGGGACAGCTGGAAACACCATATATTTT. This encodes CASSPAGTAGNTIYF.

The gene calls are TRBV5-5 and TRBJ2-2, with D hard to call. The CDR3 runs 15 residues. Germline loops: CDR1 SGHKS, CDR2 YYEKEE (reference sequence). Deletions cut 1 base from V and 7 bases from J, with 14 bases between. The CDR3 region has the DNA TGTGCCAGCAGCTTGTCATTCTCGGTAGACGGGGAGCTGTTTTTT. Its protein product is CASSLSFSVDGELFF.

The J gene is TRBJ1-2, the V gene TRBV27; no reliable D call. Deletions cut 4 bases from V and 6 bases from J, with 12 bases between. This CDR3 has 13 residues. Germline CDR1 is MNHEY and CDR2 is SMNVEV (reference sequence). The DNA for the CDR3 is TGTGCCAGCAGTTCAGGTCCTGGGGATGGCTACACCTTC. It specifies CASSSGPGDGYTF.